The next 11 T cell receptor beta chains were all read from a single sample in a study of Tregs in tolerant kidney transplant recipients. Libraries were prepared by immunoSEQ multiplex PCR; TCRdb keeps only in-frame clonotypes and omits some of them. Its table lists more than 45,000 clones. The sample in question was CD4+ T cells from blood, obtained before the transplant. Source of these receptors: a human donor who received a combined kidney and bone marrow transplant.

Of note for this clone: Read data end 3 residues before the CDR3 end; the end is taken from the germline J gene. V usage is TRBV29-1 and J usage is TRBJ2-5; maybe TRBD1 (5 bases). Trimming shortened V by 4 bases and J by 2 bases, and 8 bases separated the two germline ends. This CDR3 spans 12 amino acids. Germline lookup yields CDR1 SQVTM and CDR2 ANQGSEA. The CDR3 loop reads CSVVDTQETQYF. Incomplete CDR3 DNA: TGCAGCGTTGTGGACACTCAAGAGACC. The full variable domain, in which reference TRBV29-1 and TRBJ2-5 provide the parts outside the CDR3, is SAVISQKPSRDICQRGTSLTIQCQVDSQVTMMFWYRQQPGQSLTLIATANQGSEATYESGFVIDKFPISRPNLTFSTLTVSNMSPEDSSIYLCSVVDTQETQYFGPGTRLLVL.

Remarks on this clone: Read sequence stops 3 residues before the CDR3 end, and the germline J gene provides the missing end. The chain uses TRBV29-1 and TRBJ1-2; the match to TRBD1 covers 7 bases. Germline lookup yields CDR1 SQVTM and CDR2 ANQGSEA. This CDR3 is built from 12 residues. V lost 3 bases, J lost 3 bases, and 1 base stayed unmatched. The covered CDR3 bases are TGCAGCGTTGATCAGGGGGACTATGGC. Protein product: CSVDQGDYG. In full, the CDR3 reads CSVDQGDYGYTF.

About this clone itself: Read data end 3 residues before the CDR3 end; the end is taken from the germline J gene. The genes are TRBV19 and TRBJ1-1; D uncertain. The germline V gene encodes CDR1 LNHDA and CDR2 SQIVND (reference sequence). The CDR3 runs to 14 residues. CDR3 DNA, as far as it was read: TGTGCCAGTAGTATAGAGGGCACTCTTGGAGAA. It is translated as CASSIEGTLGE. The entire CDR3 protein is CASSIEGTLGEAFF.

To note about this clone: Sequencing ends 3 residues short of the CDR3 end; the germline J gene provides the rest. J is TRBJ2-5 and V is TRBV5-6; maybe TRBD1 (5 bases). Looked up from germline, CDR1 is SGHDT and CDR2 is YYEEEE. Between the trimmed V and J ends, which lost 1 base and 2 bases, there was a span of 12 bases. The CDR3 runs 15 residues. The part of the CDR3 DNA that was read is TGTGCCAGCAGCTTGTGGCAGGGTCGGCAAGAGACC. Its translation is CASSLWQGRQET. The full CDR3 protein reads CASSLWQGRQETQYF.

With regard to this clone: The read comes to an end 3 residues before the CDR3 does, leaving the germline J gene to fill in the end. The gene calls are TRBV7-2 and TRBJ2-1; D is perhaps TRBD1 (5 bases). Germline loops: CDR1 SGHTA, CDR2 FQGNSA. The CDR3 is 15 amino acids. V lost 0 bases and J lost 2, with 8 bases in between. The CDR3 is CASSLAAQAYNEQFF. The part of the CDR3 DNA that was read is TGTGCCAGCAGCTTAGCGGCACAGGCCTACAATGAG.

Concerning this clone itself: With the read ending 3 residues before the CDR3 end, the germline J gene is used to fill in that end. This rearrangement joins TRBV2 to TRBJ2-1; D not resolved. Germline V gene data show CDR1 as SNHLY and CDR2 as FYNNEI. The CDR3 consists of 13 residues. Deletions cut 6 bases from V and 9 bases from J, with 15 bases between. The CDR3 spells CASRPQSPSEQFF. CDR3 bases read: TGTGCCAGCAGGCCCCAGTCTCCCTCTGAG.

In regard to this clone: The read ends 3 residues before the CDR3 terminus; that terminus is restored from the germline J gene. The rearrangement uses TRBV6-2 or TRBV6-3 and TRBJ2-5; no reliable D call. The germline V and J ends were trimmed by 6 bases and 1 base, with 3 bases remaining between them. The CDR3 contains 11 residues. Germline V gene lookup returns CDR1 MNHEY and CDR2 SVGEGT. CDR3 residues: CASSGQETQYF. The DNA read from the CDR3 is TGTGCCAGCAGCGGCCAAGAGACC.

As concerns this clone: Sequencing ends 3 residues short of the CDR3 end; the germline J gene provides the rest. The V gene is TRBV5-1, the J gene TRBJ1-1, with 10 positions matching TRBD1. Trimming removed 0 bases from V and 1 base from J; junction bases left unmatched: 3. This CDR3 has 16 residues. Per the germline V gene, CDR1 is SGHRS and CDR2 is YFSETQ. CDR3 DNA, as far as it was read: TGCGCCAGCAGCTTGGAAGGGACAGGGGCGAACACTGAA. Translating gives CASSLEGTGANTE. In full, the CDR3 reads CASSLEGTGANTEAFF.

To note about this clone: The CDR3 end falls 3 residues outside the read, so it is completed with the germline J gene. The rearrangement uses TRBV18 and TRBJ1-2; TRBD1 is a possible D gene (6 bases). CDR3 length equals 15 residues. Germline CDR1 is KGHSH and CDR2 is LQKENI. V lost 2 bases and J lost 4, with 14 bases in between. This CDR3 reads CASSPSTGESYGYTF. The sequenced part of the CDR3 DNA is TGTGCCAGCTCACCATCGACAGGCGAGTCCTATGGC.

Details on this clone: The read gets to within 3 residues of the CDR3 end, and the germline J gene fills in the rest. The rearrangement uses TRBV11-1 and TRBJ2-7; D may be TRBD2 (6 bases). The V gene's germline CDR1 is SGHAT and CDR2 FQDESV (reference sequence). The CDR3 contains 13 residues. V was trimmed by 5 bases and J by 6 bases, leaving 14 bases between them. The CDR3 region is CASSGRLVSEQYF. Incomplete CDR3 DNA: TGTGCCAGCAGCGGGAGACTAGTTTCCGAG.

CDR3 region: CSARDPVRVGIEQYF. CDR3 DNA, as far as it was read: TGCAGTGCTAGAGATCCCGTCAGGGTTGGGATCGAG. The rearrangement links TRBV20-1 to TRBJ2-7; a possible D gene is TRBD1 (5 bases). The read stops 3 residues short of the end of the CDR3; the missing end is completed from the germline J gene. This CDR3 is built from 15 residues. Per the germline V gene, CDR1 is DFQATT and CDR2 is SNEGSKA (reference sequence). The V gene lost 0 bases and the J gene lost 6 bases, with 18 bases spanning the gap.